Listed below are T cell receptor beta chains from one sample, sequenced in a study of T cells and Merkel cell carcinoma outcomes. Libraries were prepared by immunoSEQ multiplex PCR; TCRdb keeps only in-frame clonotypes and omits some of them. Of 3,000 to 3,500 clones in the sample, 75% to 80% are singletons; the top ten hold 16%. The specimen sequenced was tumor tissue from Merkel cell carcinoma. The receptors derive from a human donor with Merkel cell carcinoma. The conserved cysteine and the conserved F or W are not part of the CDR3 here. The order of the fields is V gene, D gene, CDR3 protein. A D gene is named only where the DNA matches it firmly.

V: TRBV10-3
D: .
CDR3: AISGGSYNEQF

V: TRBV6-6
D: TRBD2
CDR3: ASSYRLAGVSDTQY

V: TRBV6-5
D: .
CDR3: ASSYGRGFYGYT

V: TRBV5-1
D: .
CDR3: ASSLEGGWKETQY

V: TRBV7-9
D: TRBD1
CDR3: ASSSDRGRGDTQY

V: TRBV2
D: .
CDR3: ASSEQGPEAF

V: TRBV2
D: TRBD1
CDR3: ASSALGQGASEKLF

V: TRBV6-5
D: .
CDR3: ASSAWAEGYNEQF

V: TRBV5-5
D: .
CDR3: ASSYTTDTQY

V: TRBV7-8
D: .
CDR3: ASSLALGKNQPQH

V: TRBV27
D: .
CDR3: ASSSGTYSSGANVLT

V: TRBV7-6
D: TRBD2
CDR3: ASSHEPTSGGQETQY

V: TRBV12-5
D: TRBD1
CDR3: ASGTGQGAGEQF

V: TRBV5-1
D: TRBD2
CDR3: ASSRTSGQETQY

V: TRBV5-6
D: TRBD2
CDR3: ASSSPSGGPEGNIQY

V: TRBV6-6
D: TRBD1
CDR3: ASSRPEGQMNEKLF

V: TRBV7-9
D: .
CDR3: ASSLSDTQY

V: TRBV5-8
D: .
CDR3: ASSLVLAGGLF

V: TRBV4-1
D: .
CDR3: ASSQDLGGHQPQH

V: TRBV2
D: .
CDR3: ASTANYGYT

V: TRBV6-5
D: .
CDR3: ASRASGLGVGEQF

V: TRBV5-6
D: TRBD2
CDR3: ASSLERGGLGNEQF

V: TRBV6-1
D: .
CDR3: ASSPLGQNTGELF

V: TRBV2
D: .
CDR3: ASSETTDTQY

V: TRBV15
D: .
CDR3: ATSRPIRDLGDNEQF

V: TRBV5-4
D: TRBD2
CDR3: ASSLSAGTSGEETQY

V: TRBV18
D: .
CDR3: ASSQQGSYNSPLH

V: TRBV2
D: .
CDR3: ANRLTGSSYEQY

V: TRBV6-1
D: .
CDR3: ASTEDFSNQPQH

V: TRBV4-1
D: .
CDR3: ASSHSPVGDQETQY

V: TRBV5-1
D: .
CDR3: ASSLPPNNEQF

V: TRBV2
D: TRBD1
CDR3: ASSQTGMNTEAF

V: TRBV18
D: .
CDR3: ASSTGALGQETQY

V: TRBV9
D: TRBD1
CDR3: ASSVSGGKGGGFYGYT

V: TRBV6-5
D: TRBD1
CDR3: ASSYARQGLGKLF

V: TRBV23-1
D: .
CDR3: ASSPDIDGYT

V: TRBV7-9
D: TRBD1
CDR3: ASSPNRGDEKLF

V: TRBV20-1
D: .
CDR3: SARDFGEQY

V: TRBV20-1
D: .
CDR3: SALRNNEQF

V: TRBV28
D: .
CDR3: ASRKAYEQY

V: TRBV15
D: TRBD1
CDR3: ATSRDGAGGNEQF

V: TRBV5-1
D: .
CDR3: ASSGGQIYEQY

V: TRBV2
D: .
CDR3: ASSKLASSYNEQF

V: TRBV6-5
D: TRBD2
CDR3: ASSPPRGGVGEQY

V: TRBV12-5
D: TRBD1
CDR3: ASTGQGSEKLF

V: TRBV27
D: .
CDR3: ASSSTGTDPYEQY

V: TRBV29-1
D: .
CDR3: SVGQGTGELF

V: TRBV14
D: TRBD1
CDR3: ASSPLQGVLYEQY

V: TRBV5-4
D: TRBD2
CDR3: ASSLGLAGYTDTQY

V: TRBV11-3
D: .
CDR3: ASSLDKVEQF

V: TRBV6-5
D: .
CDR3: ASSYGGVSVYEQY

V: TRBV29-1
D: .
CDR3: SVDLPDEGRTEAF

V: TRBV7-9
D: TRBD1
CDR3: ASSDPTGGTEAF

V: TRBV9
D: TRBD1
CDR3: ASSVEGAETQY

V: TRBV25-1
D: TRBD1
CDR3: ASSKGTGTVS

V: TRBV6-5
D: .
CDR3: ASRSSGNTIY

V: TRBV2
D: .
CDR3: ASKGRQNTEAF

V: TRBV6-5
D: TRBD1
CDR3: VSSYSAGGNYGYT

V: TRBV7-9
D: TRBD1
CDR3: ASSFGQGVNEQY